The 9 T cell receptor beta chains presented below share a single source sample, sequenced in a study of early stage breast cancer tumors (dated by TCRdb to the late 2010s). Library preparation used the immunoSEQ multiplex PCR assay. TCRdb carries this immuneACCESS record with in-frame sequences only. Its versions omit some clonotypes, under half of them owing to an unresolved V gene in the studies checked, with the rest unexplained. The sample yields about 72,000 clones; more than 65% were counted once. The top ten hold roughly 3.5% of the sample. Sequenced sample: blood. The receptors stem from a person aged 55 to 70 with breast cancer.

The CDR3: CASSLAGTGGINYGYTF. CDR3 bases: TGTGCCAGCAGTTTGGCCGGGACAGGGGGTATAAACTATGGCTACACCTTC. The V gene is TRBV27, the J gene TRBJ1-2; 11 nucleotides agree with TRBD1. The V gene's germline CDR1 is MNHEY and CDR2 SMNVEV (reference sequence). The ends lost 3 bases at V and 2 bases at J; junction bases unmatched: 8. This CDR3 region has 17 residues.

This CDR3 is CASSSPGADTQYF. The CDR3 DNA reads TGTGCCAGCAGTTCCCCCGGGGCAGATACGCAGTATTTT. The chain joins TRBV6-5 to TRBJ2-3; TRBD2 is a possible D gene (5 bases). Trimming stripped 4 bases from V and 4 bases from J, with 9 bases between. The length of the CDR3 is 13 residues. Germline CDR1 is MNHEY and CDR2 is SVGAGI.

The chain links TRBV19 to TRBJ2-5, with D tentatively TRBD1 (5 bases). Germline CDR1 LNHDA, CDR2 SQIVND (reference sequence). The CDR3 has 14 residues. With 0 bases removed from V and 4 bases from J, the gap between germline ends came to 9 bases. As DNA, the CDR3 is TGTGCCAGTAGTATAGATAGGGGAAGAGAGACCCAGTACTTC. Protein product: CASSIDRGRETQYF.

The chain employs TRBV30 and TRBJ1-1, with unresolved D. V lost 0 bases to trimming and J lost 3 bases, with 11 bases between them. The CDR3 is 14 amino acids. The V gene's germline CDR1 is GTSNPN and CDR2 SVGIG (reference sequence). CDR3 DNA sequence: TGTGCCTGGAGTGTAGTAGGGTGGCACACTGAAGCTTTCTTT. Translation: CAWSVVGWHTEAFF.

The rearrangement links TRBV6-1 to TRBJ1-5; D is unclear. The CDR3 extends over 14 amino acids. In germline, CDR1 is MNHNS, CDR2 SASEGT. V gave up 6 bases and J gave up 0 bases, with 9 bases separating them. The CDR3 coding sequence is TGTGCCAGCAGAAGGAGCTATAGCAATCAGCCCCAGCATTTT. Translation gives CASRRSYSNQPQHF.

CDR3: CASSEFRRDEQFF. DNA of the CDR3: TGTGCCAGCAGTGAATTCCGGCGGGATGAGCAGTTCTTC. This sequence joins TRBV6-1 and TRBJ2-1; D possibly corresponds to TRBD2 (5 bases). The germline V gene has CDR1 MNHNS and CDR2 SASEGT. V was pared by 2 bases and J by 8 bases, with 10 bases between. This CDR3 comprises 13 residues.

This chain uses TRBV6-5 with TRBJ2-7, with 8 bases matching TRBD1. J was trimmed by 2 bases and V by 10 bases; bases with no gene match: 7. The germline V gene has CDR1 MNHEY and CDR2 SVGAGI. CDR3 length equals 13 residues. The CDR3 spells CATHRDRPYEQYF. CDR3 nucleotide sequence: TGTGCCACCCACCGGGACAGGCCCTACGAGCAGTACTTC.

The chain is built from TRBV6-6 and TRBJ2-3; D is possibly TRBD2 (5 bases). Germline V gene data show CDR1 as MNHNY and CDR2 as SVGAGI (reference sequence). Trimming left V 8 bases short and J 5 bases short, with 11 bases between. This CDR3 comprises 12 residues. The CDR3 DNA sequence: TGTGCCAGCGAAGAGGCGGGAGATACGCAGTATTTT. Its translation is CASEEAGDTQYF.

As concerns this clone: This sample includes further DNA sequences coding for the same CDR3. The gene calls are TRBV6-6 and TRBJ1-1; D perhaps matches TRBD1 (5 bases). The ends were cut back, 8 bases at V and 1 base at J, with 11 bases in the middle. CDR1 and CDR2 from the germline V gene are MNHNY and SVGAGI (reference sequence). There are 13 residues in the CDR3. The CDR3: CASSYQGNTEAFF. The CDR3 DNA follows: TGTGCCAGCTCTTATCAGGGGAACACTGAAGCTTTCTTT.